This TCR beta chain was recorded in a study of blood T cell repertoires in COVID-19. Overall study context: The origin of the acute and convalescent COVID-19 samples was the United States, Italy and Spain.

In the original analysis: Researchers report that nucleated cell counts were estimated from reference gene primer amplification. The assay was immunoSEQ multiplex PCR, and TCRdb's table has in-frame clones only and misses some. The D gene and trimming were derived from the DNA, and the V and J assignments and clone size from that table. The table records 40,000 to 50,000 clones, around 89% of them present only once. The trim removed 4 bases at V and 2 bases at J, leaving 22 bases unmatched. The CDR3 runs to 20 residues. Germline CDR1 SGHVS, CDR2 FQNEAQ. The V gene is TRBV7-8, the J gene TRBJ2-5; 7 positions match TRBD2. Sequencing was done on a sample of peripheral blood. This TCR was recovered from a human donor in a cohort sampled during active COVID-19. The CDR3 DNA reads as TGTGCCAGCAGCTCTGCCGGGGCTAGCGGAGCCGGGGGACGGCAAGAGACCCAGTACTTC. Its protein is CASSSAGASGAGGRQETQYF.